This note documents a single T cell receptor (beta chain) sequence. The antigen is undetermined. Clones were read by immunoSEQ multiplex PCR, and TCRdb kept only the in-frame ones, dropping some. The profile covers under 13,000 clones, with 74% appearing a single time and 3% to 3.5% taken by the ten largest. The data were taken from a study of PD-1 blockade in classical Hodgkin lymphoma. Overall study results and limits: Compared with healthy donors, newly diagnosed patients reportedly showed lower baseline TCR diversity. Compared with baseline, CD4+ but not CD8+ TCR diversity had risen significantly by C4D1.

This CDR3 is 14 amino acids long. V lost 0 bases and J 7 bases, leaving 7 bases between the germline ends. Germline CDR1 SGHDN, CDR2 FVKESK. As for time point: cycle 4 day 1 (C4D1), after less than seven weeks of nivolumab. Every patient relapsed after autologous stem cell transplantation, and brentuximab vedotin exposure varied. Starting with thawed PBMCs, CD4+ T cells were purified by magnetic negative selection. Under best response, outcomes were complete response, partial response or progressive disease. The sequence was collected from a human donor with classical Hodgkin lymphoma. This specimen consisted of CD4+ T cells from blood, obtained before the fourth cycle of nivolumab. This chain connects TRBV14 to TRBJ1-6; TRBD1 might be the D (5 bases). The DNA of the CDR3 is TGTGCCAGCAGCCAAGATCGGGGGAATTCACCCCTCCACTTT. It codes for CASSQDRGNSPLHF. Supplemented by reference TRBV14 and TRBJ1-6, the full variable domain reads EAGVTQFPSHSVIEKGQTVTLRCDPISGHDNLYWYRRVMGKEIKFLLHFVKESKQDESGMPNNRFLAERTGGTYSTLKVQPAELEDSGVYFCASSQDRGNSPLHFGNGTRLTVT.